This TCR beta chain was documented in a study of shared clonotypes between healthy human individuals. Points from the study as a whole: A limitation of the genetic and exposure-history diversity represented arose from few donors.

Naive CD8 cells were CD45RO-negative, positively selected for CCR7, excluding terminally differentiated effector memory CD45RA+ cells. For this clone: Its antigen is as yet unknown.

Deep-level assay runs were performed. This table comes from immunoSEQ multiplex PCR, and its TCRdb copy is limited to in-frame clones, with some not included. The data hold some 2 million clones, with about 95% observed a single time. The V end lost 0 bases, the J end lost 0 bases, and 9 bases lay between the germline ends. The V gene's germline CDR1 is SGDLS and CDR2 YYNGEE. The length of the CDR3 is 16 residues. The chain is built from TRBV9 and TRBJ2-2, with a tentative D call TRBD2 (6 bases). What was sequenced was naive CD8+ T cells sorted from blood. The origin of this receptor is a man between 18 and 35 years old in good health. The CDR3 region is CASSVGGTPNTGELFF. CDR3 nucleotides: TGTGCCAGCAGCGTAGGTGGGACTCCGAACACCGGGGAGCTGTTTTTT.